The 26 T cell receptor beta chains below come from one sample, sequenced in a study of blood T cell repertoires in COVID-19. Sequenced by immunoSEQ multiplex PCR; TCRdb stores in-frame clones only, minus some. Of roughly 240,000 clones in the sample, more than 70% were seen once. The sequenced material came from peripheral blood. These receptors all come from a woman aged 80 or older with COVID-19, enrolled during active disease.

This clone is a singleton in its sample. The gene calls are TRBV10-3 and TRBJ2-5; 11 nucleotides line up with TRBD2. Trimming cost V 10 bases and J 7 bases; bases outside gene matches: 11. The CDR3 spans 14 residues. Per germline, CDR1 ENHRY and CDR2 SYGVKD. The chain's CDR3 is CATTDSGGAGTQYF. The CDR3 DNA is TGTGCCACAACGGATAGCGGGGGGGCCGGGACCCAGTACTTC.

The chain carries TRBV15 and TRBJ2-2; the D is unclear. The CDR3 is 17 residues long. Trimming pared 5 bases from V and 1 base from J, leaving 17 bases between. Germline V lookup: CDR1 LNHNV, CDR2 YYDKDF (reference sequence). The CDR3 loop is CATSPRRSPGNTGELFF. CDR3 nucleotide sequence: TGTGCCACCAGCCCCCGAAGGTCCCCGGGGAACACCGGGGAGCTGTTTTTT.

The chain recombines TRBV24-1 with TRBJ2-1; TRBD2 matches 9 bases. CDR1 is KGHDR and CDR2 is SFDVKD in the germline V gene. Trimming removed 4 bases from V and 2 bases from J; junction bases left unmatched: 2. The CDR3 loop spans 15 amino acids. The CDR3: CATSDSSGAYNEQFF. CDR3 nucleotide sequence: TGTGCCACCAGTGACTCTAGCGGGGCCTACAATGAGCAGTTCTTC.

The chain uses TRBV3-1 (or the pseudogene TRBV3-2) and TRBJ1-5; the match to TRBD1 covers 10 bases. This CDR3 spans 15 amino acids. V lost 4 bases to trimming and J lost 3 bases; unmatched junction nucleotides: 3. The V gene's germline CDR1 is LGHDT and CDR2 YNNKEL (reference sequence). CDR3 loop: CASSLGQGVNQPQHF. The DNA of the CDR3 is TGTGCCAGCAGCCTCGGACAGGGGGTCAATCAGCCCCAGCATTTT.

The rearrangement links TRBV28 to TRBJ2-3; D ambiguous. The V end was cut by 5 bases, the J end by 3 bases, with 15 bases between. Germline values: CDR1 MDHEN, CDR2 SYDVKM. This CDR3 has 15 amino acids. In nucleotides, the CDR3 is TGTGCCAGCAGTCTACCTGCTAGTAAGACAGATACGCAGTATTTT. It specifies CASSLPASKTDTQYF.

The gene calls are TRBV5-6 and TRBJ1-5; 9 bases fit TRBD1. Germline values: CDR1 SGHDT, CDR2 YYEEEE. The CDR3 consists of 15 residues. V shed 2 bases and J 7 bases; nucleotides not matched to a gene: 7. The CDR3 loop reads CASSLGQGSRQPQHF. The DNA of the CDR3 is TGTGCCAGCAGCTTAGGACAGGGGTCGAGACAGCCCCAGCATTTT.

This sequence joins TRBV5-6 and TRBJ2-3; D gene ambiguous. The V end lost 4 bases, the J end lost 2 bases, and 14 bases lay between the germline ends. The CDR3 runs 15 residues. Germline values: CDR1 SGHDT, CDR2 YYEEEE. Written as DNA, the CDR3 is TGTGCCAGCAGCCTCCGTGGCACGCTCACAGATACGCAGTATTTT. Translated: CASSLRGTLTDTQYF. Combining the CDR3 with reference TRBV5-6 and TRBJ2-3 gives the whole variable domain DAGVTQSPTHLIKTRGQQVTLRCSPKSGHDTVSWYQQALGQGPQFIFQYYEEEERQRGNFPDRFSGHQFPNYSSELNVNALLLGDSALYLCASSLRGTLTDTQYFGPGTRLTVL.

J is TRBJ1-1 and V is TRBV28, with D perhaps TRBD1 (6 bases). This CDR3 is 16 amino acids long. The V end was cut by 5 bases, the J end by 6 bases, with 22 bases between. Germline V gene sequence: CDR1 MDHEN, CDR2 SYDVKM. The chain's CDR3 is CASSSLPGVIAAEAFF. CDR3 DNA sequence: TGTGCCAGCAGTAGCCTCCCAGGGGTCATCGCCGCTGAAGCTTTCTTT.

The chain links TRBV18 to TRBJ1-2, with 8 bases lining up with TRBD1. Germline-derived CDR1 and CDR2 are KGHSH and LQKENI. The CDR3 runs to 16 residues. J lost 5 bases, V lost 2 bases, and 10 bases had no gene match. The CDR3 region has the DNA TGTGCCAGCTCACCAGGGGACAGGACAGGGCCTTATGGCTACACCTTC. This encodes CASSPGDRTGPYGYTF.

The chain couples TRBV21-1 to TRBJ1-1; the table assigns TRBD1, which was not confirmed against the DNA. TRBV21-1 is a pseudogene. CDR3 length: 16 residues. CDR3 amino acids: CASSIWLGVPNTEAFF. CDR3 DNA sequence: TGTGCCAGCAGCATATGGTTAGGGGTGCCGAACACTGAAGCTTTCTTT.

The V gene is TRBV6-6, the J gene TRBJ2-5; 9 bases are shared with TRBD2. V shed 5 bases, J shed 4 bases, and the junction held 14 bases outside the gene matches. The CDR3 length is 17 residues. Germline V gene lookup returns CDR1 MNHNY and CDR2 SVGAGI (reference sequence). The CDR3 sequence: CASSPSGGRGGSETQYF. The CDR3 nucleotides read TGTGCCAGCAGTCCATCCGGTGGGCGGGGGGGTTCAGAGACCCAGTACTTC.

This clone was seen just once. This sequence joins TRBV9 and TRBJ1-2; D is undetermined. This CDR3 is built from 16 residues. V shed 4 bases and J shed 3 bases, with 19 bases lying between them. CDR1 and CDR2 (germline): SGDLS, YYNGEE. The CDR3 sequence: CASSNVEGGRDYGYTF. The CDR3 DNA sequence: TGTGCCAGCAGCAACGTAGAGGGTGGACGGGACTATGGCTACACCTTC.

This chain uses TRBV10-3 with TRBJ1-2, with a possible D match to TRBD1 (6 bases). The V end lost 6 bases, the J end lost 5 bases, and 7 bases lay between the germline ends. The CDR3 covers 11 residues. Germline CDR1 reads ENHRY; CDR2 reads SYGVKD. The CDR3 region is CAISTGYGYTF. The CDR3 bases are TGTGCCATCAGCACAGGGTATGGCTACACCTTC.

The chain links TRBV5-4 to TRBJ2-1; 7 bases match TRBD1. The CDR3 has 13 residues. Per the germline V gene, CDR1 is SGHNT and CDR2 is YYREEE (reference sequence). With V trimmed by 4 bases and J by 7 bases, 5 bases remained unmatched. The CDR3: CASSIIQGNEQFF. DNA for the CDR3: TGTGCCAGCAGCATAATACAGGGGAATGAGCAGTTCTTC.

The genes are TRBV7-2 and TRBJ2-3, with 8 bases matching TRBD1. Trimming took 3 bases from V and 3 from J; bases not matched to a gene: 11. CDR1 is SGHTA, CDR2 FQGNSA, per germline. The CDR3 runs 17 residues. The CDR3 sequence is CASSFVTGATDTDTQYF. CDR3 nucleotide sequence: TGTGCCAGCAGCTTTGTGACAGGGGCCACCGATACAGATACGCAGTATTTT.

The genes are TRBV10-3 and TRBJ2-3; TRBD2 aligns across 7 bases. Losses at the gene ends were 4 bases for V and 0 bases for J; bases not matched to a gene: 10. The CDR3 is 17 residues long. CDR1 and CDR2 (germline): ENHRY, SYGVKD. In DNA form, the CDR3 reads TGTGCCATCAGTGCTACCGGGACTACGACTAGCACAGATACGCAGTATTTT. Amino acid sequence: CAISATGTTTSTDTQYF.

The chain joins TRBV9 to TRBJ1-6, with 7 bases aligning to TRBD1. The V gene end was trimmed by 0 bases and the J gene end by 1 base; junction bases not matched to a gene: 13. The length of the CDR3 is 20 residues. Per the germline V gene, CDR1 is SGDLS and CDR2 is YYNGEE. This CDR3 reads CASSVGSTGAIWSYNSPLHF. The CDR3 DNA reads TGTGCCAGCAGCGTAGGATCCACAGGGGCGATTTGGTCCTATAATTCACCCCTCCACTTT.

V is TRBV2 and J is TRBJ1-5, with TRBD1 identical over 7 bases. The CDR3 covers 13 residues. V shed 7 bases, J shed 6 bases, and the junction held 6 bases outside the gene matches. Germline V gene sequence: CDR1 SNHLY, CDR2 FYNNEI. DNA of the CDR3: TGTGCCAGCAACCGACAGGGTTCTCAGCCCCAGCATTTT. It specifies CASNRQGSQPQHF. Drawing the rest from reference TRBV2 and TRBJ1-5, the complete variable domain is EPEVTQTPSHQVTQMGQEVILRCVPISNHLYFYWYRQILGQKVEFLVSFYNNEISEKSEIFDDQFSVERPDGSNFTLKIRSTKLEDSAMYFCASNRQGSQPQHFGDGTRLSIL.

The chain joins TRBV21-1 to TRBJ2-5; TRBD2 reflects the table's D call only, with no check against the DNA. TRBV21-1 is a pseudogene segment. There are 12 residues in the CDR3. The CDR3 bases are TGTGCCAGGAGACTAGCGGAAGAGACCCAGTACTTC. This encodes CARRLAEETQYF.

In this sample, this clone turned up a few times. The V and J genes are TRBV2 and TRBJ1-1; 9 bases are a match to TRBD1. The trim removed 6 bases at V and 5 bases at J, leaving 4 bases unmatched. In germline, CDR1 is SNHLY, CDR2 FYNNEI. The CDR3 is 13 residues long. The CDR3 DNA follows: TGTGCCAGCAGACGACAGGGGGGAACTGAAGCTTTCTTT. Amino acid sequence: CASRRQGGTEAFF.

The rearrangement joins TRBV7-9 to TRBJ1-4; 7 nucleotides agree with TRBD1. Per the germline V gene, CDR1 is SEHNR and CDR2 is FQNEAQ (reference sequence). The CDR3 loop spans 18 amino acids. Germline trimming cut 5 bases from V and 5 bases from J; bases unmatched to any gene: 17. DNA of the CDR3: TGTGCCAGCAGCACAACAGGGGCTATCCACTCCGCGAATGAAAAACTGTTTTTT. It codes for CASSTTGAIHSANEKLFF.

The CDR3: CASRPGQGRFNSPLHF. In DNA, the CDR3 is TGTGCCAGTAGACCCGGACAGGGAAGATTTAATTCACCCCTCCACTTT. The chain combines TRBV19 with TRBJ1-6; TRBD1 agrees at 8 bases. Unmatched junction bases numbered 10, after V lost 6 bases and J lost 6 bases. CDR1 is LNHDA and CDR2 is SQIVND in the germline V gene (reference sequence). The CDR3 has 16 residues.

The chain uses TRBV14 and TRBJ2-7, with no clear D. The CDR3 consists of 14 residues. Trimming removed 0 bases from V and 3 bases from J, with 9 bases in between. The germline V gene has CDR1 SGHDN and CDR2 FVKESK. The CDR3 nucleotides are TGTGCCAGCAGCCAAGATACGGGTATCTACGAGCAGTACTTC. The encoded protein is CASSQDTGIYEQYF.

V and J are TRBV6-5 and TRBJ2-7; 8 bases fit TRBD2. The CDR3 has 13 amino acids. The ends lost 8 bases at V and 2 bases at J; junction bases unmatched: 5. CDR1 and CDR2 (germline): MNHEY, SVGAGI. The CDR3 loop is CASERGSAYEQYF. CDR3 bases: TGTGCCAGCGAGCGGGGGTCAGCCTACGAGCAGTACTTC.

CDR3 sequence reads: CASSNGQGNTEAFF. CDR3 DNA sequence: TGCGCCAGCAGCAACGGACAGGGGAACACTGAAGCTTTCTTT. This chain links TRBV5-1 with TRBJ1-1; 8 bases are a match to TRBD1. V lost 4 bases, J lost 1 base, and 3 bases stayed unmatched. Germline values: CDR1 SGHRS, CDR2 YFSETQ. CDR3 length: 14 residues. The entire variable domain, with the rest obtained from reference TRBV5-1 and TRBJ1-1, is as follows: KAGVTQTPRYLIKTRGQQVTLSCSPISGHRSVSWYQQTPGQGLQFLFEYFSETQRNKGNFPGRFSGRQFSNSRSEMNVSTLELGDSALYLCASSNGQGNTEAFFGQGTRLTVV.

J is TRBJ1-1 and V is TRBV28; 8 bases match TRBD1. Germline CDR1 and CDR2: MDHEN and SYDVKM. The V and J ends lost 8 bases and 6 bases, in that order; junction bases with no gene match: 8. This CDR3 spans 13 amino acids. This CDR3 is CASGTGGNAEAFF. The CDR3 region has the DNA TGTGCCAGCGGCACAGGGGGAAACGCTGAAGCTTTCTTT.